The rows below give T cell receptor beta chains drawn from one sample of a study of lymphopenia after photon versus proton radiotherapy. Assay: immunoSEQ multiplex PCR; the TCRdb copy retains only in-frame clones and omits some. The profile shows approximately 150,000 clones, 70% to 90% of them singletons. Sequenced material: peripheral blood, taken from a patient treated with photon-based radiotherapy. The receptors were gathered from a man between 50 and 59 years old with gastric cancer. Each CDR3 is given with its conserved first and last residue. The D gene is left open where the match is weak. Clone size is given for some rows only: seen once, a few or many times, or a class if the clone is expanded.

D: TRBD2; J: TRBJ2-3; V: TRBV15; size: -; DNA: TGTGCCACCAGCAGACCCTCCGGGAAAGCGGGAGGGCCCCCAGATACGCAGTATTTT; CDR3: CATSRPSGKAGGPPDTQYF
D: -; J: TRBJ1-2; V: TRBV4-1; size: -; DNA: TGCGCCAGCAGCCAACCGGGGCGTTATGGCTACACCTTC; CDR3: CASSQPGRYGYTF
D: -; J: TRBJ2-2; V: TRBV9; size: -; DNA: TGTGCCAGCGGGGGGTCCACCGGGGAGCTGTTTTTT; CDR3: CASGGSTGELFF
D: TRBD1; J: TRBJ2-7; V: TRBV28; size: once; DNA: TGTGCCAGCAGTTCCTCCGGGACAGGGTCTTACGAGCAGTACTTC; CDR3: CASSSSGTGSYEQYF
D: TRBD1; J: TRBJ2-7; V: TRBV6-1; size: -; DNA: TGTGCCAGCAGACGACAGGGTGAGCAGTACTTC; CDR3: CASRRQGEQYF
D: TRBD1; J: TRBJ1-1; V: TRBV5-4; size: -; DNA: TGTGCCAGCAGCTTAAGACAGGGGAACACTGAAGCTTTCTTT; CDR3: CASSLRQGNTEAFF
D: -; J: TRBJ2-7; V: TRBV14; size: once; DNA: TGTGCCAGCAGCGAAGAAATCAGCTACGAGCAGTACTTC; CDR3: CASSEEISYEQYF
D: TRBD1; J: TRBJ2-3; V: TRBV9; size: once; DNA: TGTGCCAGCAGCCCTCCGGGGACAGGGGCGGCAGATACGCAGTATTTT; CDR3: CASSPPGTGAADTQYF
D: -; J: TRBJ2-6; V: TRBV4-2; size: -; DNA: TGTGCCAGCACCCCGGAGCTGGAGACTTCTGGGGCCAACGTCCTGACTTTC; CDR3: CASTPELETSGANVLTF
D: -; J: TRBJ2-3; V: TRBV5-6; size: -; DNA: TGTGCCAGCAGCTTGGGTTTTGCCGGCGATACGCAGTATTTT; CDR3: CASSLGFAGDTQYF
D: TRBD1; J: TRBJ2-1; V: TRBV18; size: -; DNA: TGTGCCAGCTCACCAGTGGGACAGGGGTCCTACAATGAGCAGTTCTTC; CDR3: CASSPVGQGSYNEQFF
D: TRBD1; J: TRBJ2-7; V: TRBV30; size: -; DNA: TGTGCCTGCGTAAGACAGGGGGGAAACTACGAGCAGTACTTC; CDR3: CACVRQGGNYEQYF
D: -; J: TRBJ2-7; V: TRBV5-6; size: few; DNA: TGTGCCAGCAGCTTGTACAGGGCTTCCTACGAGCAGTACTTC; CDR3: CASSLYRASYEQYF
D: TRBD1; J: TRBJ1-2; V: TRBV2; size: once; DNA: TGTGCCAGCAGTGGGGGACAGCCGTCATCTGGCTACACCTTC; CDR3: CASSGGQPSSGYTF
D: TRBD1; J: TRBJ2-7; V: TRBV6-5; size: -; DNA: TGTGCCAGCAGTCGGACAGGTGGTTCCTACGAGCAGTACTTC; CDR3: CASSRTGGSYEQYF
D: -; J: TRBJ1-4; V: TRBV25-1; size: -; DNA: TGTGCCAGCAGTGCAGGATTAGTGGAGACTAATGAAAAACTGTTTTTT; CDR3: CASSAGLVETNEKLFF
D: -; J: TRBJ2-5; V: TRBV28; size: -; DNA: TGTGGGGCAGGGGTTGAGGGGGAGACCCAGTACTTC; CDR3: CGAGVEGETQYF
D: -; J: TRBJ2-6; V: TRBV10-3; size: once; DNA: TGTGCCATCAGTCCGACAGCGATGTCTGGGGCCAACGTCCTGACTTTC; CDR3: CAISPTAMSGANVLTF
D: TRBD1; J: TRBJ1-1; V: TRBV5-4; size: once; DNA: TGTGCCAGCAGCCCCTGGGACAGGAGTACTGAAGCTTTCTTT; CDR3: CASSPWDRSTEAFF
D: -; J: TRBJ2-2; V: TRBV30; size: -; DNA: TGTGCCTGGAGTTCCCGGGACACGGGTGGAACCGGGGAGCTGTTTTTT; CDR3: CAWSSRDTGGTGELFF
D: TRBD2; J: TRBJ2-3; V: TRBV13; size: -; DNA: TGTGCCAGCAGCACGCGGGGTAGCGGGAGATCGGGGGATACGCAGTATTTT; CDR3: CASSTRGSGRSGDTQYF
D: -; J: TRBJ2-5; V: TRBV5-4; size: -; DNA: TGTGCCAGCAGCTTGGCTCAGCAAGAGACCCAGTACTTC; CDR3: CASSLAQQETQYF
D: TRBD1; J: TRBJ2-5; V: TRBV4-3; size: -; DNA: TGCGCCAGCAGCCACGAGACAGGGGACGAGGAGCAGTACTTC; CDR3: CASSHETGDEEQYF
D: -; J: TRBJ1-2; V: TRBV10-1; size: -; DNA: TGCGCCAGCAGCCCGTCCCTCGAAGGCGCTGGCTACACCTTC; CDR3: CASSPSLEGAGYTF
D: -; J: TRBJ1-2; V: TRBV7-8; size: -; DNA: TGTGCCAGCAGCTTAGCAACGGGGGCGCAGGATGGCTACACCTTC; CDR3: CASSLATGAQDGYTF
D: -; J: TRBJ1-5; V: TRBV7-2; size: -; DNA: TGTGCCAGCAGTTCCTCGGCAATTAGTCAGCCCCAGCATTTT; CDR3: CASSSSAISQPQHF
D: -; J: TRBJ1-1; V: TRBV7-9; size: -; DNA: TGTGCCAGCAGCTTACGGGGCGCGAACACTGAAGCTTTCTTT; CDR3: CASSLRGANTEAFF
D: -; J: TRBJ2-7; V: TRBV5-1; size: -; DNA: TGCGCCAGCAGCTTGGGACGGAGCTCCTACGAGCAGTACTTC; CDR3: CASSLGRSSYEQYF
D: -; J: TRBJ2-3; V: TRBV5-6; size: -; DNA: TGTGCCAGCAGCTTTGTGCAGTCTAGCACAGATACGCAGTATTTT; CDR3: CASSFVQSSTDTQYF
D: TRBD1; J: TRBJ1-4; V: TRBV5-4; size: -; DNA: TGTGCCAGCAGCTTAAGGACAGGTCGACGGGAAAAACTGTTTTTT; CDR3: CASSLRTGRREKLFF
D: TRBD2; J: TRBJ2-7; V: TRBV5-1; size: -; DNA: TGCGCCAGCAGCCCGGAACGGCTAGCGGGATCCGAGCAGTACTTC; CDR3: CASSPERLAGSEQYF
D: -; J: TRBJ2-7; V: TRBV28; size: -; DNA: TGTGCCAGCAGTCGAGCGGACAGGGAGGGGAACGAGCAGTACTTC; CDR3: CASSRADREGNEQYF
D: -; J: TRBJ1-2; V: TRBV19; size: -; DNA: TGTGCCAGTAGTATAGATTTCCCCCAGCATGGCTACACCTTC; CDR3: CASSIDFPQHGYTF
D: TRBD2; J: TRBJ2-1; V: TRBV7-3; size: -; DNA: TGTGCCAGCAGCTATCTAGCGGGAGGGTATCATGAGCAGTTCTTC; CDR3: CASSYLAGGYHEQFF
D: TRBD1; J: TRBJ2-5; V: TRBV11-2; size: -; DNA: TGTGCCAGCAGCTCGGACAGGGGAGAGACCCAGTACTTC; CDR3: CASSSDRGETQYF
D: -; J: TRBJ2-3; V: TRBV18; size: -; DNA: TGTGCCAGCTCACCACGGACAAATAAGGGCACAGATACGCAGTATTTT; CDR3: CASSPRTNKGTDTQYF
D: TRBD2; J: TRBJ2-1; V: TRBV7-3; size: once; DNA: TGTGCCAGCAGCTTAACAAGGACTAGCGGGATAAACAATGAGCAGTTCTTC; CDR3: CASSLTRTSGINNEQFF
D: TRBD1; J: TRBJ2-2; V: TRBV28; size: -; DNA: TGTGCCAGCGTGCCAGGGGGCGGATCGGGGGAGCTGTTTTTT; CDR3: CASVPGGGSGELFF
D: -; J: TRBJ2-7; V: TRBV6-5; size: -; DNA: TGTGCCAGCAGTCCCGGGACATTGTATGAGCAGTACTTC; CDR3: CASSPGTLYEQYF
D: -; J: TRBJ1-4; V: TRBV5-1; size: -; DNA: TGCGCCAGCAGCTTGGTGGCAGGGGATAATGAAAAACTGTTTTTT; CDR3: CASSLVAGDNEKLFF
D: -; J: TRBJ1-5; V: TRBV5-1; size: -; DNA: TGCGCCAGCAGACTAACCACAGGGAATCAGCCCCAGCATTTT; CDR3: CASRLTTGNQPQHF
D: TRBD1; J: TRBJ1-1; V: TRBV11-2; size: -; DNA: TGTGCCAGCAGCTTAGCTCGGGACAGGGTCACTGAAGCTTTCTTT; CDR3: CASSLARDRVTEAFF
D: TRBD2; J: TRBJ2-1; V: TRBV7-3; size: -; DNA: TGTGCCAGCAGCTTACAGCTAGCGGCGTACAATGAGCAGTTCTTC; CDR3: CASSLQLAAYNEQFF
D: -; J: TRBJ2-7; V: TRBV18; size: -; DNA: TGTGCCAGCTCTCCGGGACGCTTGAATTCCTACGAGCAGTACTTC; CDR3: CASSPGRLNSYEQYF
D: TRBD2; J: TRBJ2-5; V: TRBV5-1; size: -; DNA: TGCGCCAGCAGCTTGGTACCCCAGGGAGGGGAGACCCAGTACTTC; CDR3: CASSLVPQGGETQYF
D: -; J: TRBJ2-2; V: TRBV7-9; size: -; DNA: TGTGCCAGCAGCCCCAGCAGGGATCTCACCGGGGAGCTGTTTTTT; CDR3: CASSPSRDLTGELFF
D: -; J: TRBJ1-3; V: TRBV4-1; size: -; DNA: TGCGCCAGCAGCCAAGAACCTAGAAACACCATATATTTT; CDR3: CASSQEPRNTIYF
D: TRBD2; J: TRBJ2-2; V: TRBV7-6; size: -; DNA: TGTGCCAGCAGCTCGACTAGCGGGAGTGTAACCGGGGAGCTGTTTTTT; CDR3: CASSSTSGSVTGELFF
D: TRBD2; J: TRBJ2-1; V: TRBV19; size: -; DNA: TGTGCCAGTAGACGGGTAAGCGGGAGATTCACCAATGAGCAGTTCTTC; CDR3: CASRRVSGRFTNEQFF
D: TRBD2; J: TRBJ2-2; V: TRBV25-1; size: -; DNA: TGTGCCAGCAGTGATTCCGCGGGAGGGGGGATTTCCACCGGGGAGCTGTTTTTT; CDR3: CASSDSAGGGISTGELFF
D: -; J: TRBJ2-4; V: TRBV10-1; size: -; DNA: TGCGCCAGCAGTTGGGACGCCAAAAACATTCAGTACTTC; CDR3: CASSWDAKNIQYF
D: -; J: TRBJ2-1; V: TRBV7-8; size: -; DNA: TGTGCCAGCAGAACCCAGGGAGTCTCCTACAATGAGCAGTTCTTC; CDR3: CASRTQGVSYNEQFF
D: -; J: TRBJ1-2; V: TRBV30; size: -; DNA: TGTGCCTGGAAGTGGTCTAACTATGGCTACACCTTC; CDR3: CAWKWSNYGYTF
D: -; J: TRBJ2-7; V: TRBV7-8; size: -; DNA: TGTGCCAGCAGCTCCAACCCGGGTGGAGAGAGCTCCTACGAGCAGTACTTC; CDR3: CASSSNPGGESSYEQYF
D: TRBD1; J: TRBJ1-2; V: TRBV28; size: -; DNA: TGTGCCAGCACCCTTGGGACAGGGGTTCGCTATGGCTACACCTTC; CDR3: CASTLGTGVRYGYTF